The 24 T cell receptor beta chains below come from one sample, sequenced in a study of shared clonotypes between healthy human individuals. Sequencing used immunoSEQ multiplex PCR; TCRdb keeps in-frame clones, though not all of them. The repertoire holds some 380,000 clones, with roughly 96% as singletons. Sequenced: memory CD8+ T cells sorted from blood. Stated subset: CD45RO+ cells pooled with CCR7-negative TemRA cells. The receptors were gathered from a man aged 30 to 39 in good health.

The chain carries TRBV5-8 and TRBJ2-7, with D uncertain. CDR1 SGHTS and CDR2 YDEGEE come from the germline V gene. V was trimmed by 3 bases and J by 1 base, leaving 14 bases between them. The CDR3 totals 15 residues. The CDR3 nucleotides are TGTGCCAGCAGCTACCCCTGGGGAAGGTCCTACGAGCAGTACTTC. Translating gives CASSYPWGRSYEQYF.

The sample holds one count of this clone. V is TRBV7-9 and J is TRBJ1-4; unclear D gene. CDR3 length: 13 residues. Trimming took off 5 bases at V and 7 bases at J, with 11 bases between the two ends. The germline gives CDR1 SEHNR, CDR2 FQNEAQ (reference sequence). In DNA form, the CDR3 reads TGTGCCAGCAGCCCTACAGACGGTGAAAAACTGTTTTTT. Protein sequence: CASSPTDGEKLFF.

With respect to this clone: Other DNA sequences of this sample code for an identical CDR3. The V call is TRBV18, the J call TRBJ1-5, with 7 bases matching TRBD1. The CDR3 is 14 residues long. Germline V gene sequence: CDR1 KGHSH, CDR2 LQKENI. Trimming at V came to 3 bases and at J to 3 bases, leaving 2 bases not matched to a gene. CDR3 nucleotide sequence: TGTGCCAGCTCACCGACAGGGATCAATCAGCCCCAGCATTTT. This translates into CASSPTGINQPQHF. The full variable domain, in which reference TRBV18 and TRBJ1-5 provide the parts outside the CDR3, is NAGVMQNPRHLVRRRGQEARLRCSPMKGHSHVYWYRQLPEEGLKFMVYLQKENIIDESGMPKERFSAEFPKEGPSILRIQQVVRGDSAAYFCASSPTGINQPQHFGDGTRLSIL.

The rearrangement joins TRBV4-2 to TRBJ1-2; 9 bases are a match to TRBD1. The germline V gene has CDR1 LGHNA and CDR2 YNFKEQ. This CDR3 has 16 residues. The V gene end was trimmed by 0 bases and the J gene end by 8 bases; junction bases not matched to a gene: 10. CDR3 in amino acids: CASSQDGGTGLRGYTF. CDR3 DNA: TGTGCCAGCAGCCAAGATGGCGGGACAGGGCTCAGGGGCTACACCTTC.

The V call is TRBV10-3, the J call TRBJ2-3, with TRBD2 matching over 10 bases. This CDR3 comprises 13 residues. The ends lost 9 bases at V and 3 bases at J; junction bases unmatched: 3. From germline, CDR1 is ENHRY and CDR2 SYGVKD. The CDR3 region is CAIAGGGTDTQYF. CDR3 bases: TGTGCCATAGCGGGAGGGGGTACAGATACGCAGTATTTT.

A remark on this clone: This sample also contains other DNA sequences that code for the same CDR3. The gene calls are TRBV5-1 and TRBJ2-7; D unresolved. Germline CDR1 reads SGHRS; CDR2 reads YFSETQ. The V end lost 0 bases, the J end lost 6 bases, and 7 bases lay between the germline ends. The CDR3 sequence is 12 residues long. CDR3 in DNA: TGCGCCAGCAGCTTGGGCGTGGGCGAGCAGTACTTC. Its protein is CASSLGVGEQYF.

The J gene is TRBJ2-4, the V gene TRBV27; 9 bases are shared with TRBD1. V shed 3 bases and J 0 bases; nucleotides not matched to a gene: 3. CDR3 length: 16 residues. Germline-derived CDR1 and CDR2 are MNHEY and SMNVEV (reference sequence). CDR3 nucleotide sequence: TGTGCCAGCAGTTTCTACAGGGGGCTAGCCAAAAACATTCAGTACTTC. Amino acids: CASSFYRGLAKNIQYF.

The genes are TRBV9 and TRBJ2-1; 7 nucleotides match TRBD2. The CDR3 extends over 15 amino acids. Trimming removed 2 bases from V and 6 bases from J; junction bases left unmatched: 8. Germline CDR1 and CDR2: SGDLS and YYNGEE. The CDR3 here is CASSVSGGQVNEQFF. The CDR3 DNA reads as TGTGCCAGCAGCGTGTCGGGAGGACAAGTCAATGAGCAGTTCTTC.

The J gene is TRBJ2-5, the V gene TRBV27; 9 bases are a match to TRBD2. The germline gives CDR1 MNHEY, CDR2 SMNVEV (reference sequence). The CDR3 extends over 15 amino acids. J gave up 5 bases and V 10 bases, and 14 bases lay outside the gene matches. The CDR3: CATGIVSGSVETQYF. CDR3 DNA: TGTGCCACCGGTATCGTTAGCGGGAGCGTCGAGACCCAGTACTTC.

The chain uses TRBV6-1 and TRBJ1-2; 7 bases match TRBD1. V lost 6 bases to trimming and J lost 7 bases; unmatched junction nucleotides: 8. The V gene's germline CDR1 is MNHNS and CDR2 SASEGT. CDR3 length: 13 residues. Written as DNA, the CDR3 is TGTGCCAGCAGCCGGCCAAGGGGGCCTGGCTACACCTTC. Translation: CASSRPRGPGYTF.

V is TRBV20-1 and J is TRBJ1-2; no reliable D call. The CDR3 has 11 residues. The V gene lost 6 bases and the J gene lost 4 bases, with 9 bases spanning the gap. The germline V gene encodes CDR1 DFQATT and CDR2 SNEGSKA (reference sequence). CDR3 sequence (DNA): TGCAGTGCCACGATCAGCTATGGCTACACCTTC. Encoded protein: CSATISYGYTF.

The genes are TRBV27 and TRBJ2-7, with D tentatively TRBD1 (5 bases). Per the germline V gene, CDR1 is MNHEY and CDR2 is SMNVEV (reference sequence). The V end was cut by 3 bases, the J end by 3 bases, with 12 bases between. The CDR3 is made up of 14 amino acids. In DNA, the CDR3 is TGTGCCAGCAGTTTGGTTAGGGGTAGCTACGAGCAGTACTTC. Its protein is CASSLVRGSYEQYF.

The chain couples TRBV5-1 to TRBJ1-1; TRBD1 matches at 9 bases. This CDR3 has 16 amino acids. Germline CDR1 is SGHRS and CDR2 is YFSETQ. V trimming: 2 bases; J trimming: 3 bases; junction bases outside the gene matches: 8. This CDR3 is CASSFWDRVADTEAFF. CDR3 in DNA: TGCGCCAGCAGCTTCTGGGACAGGGTGGCGGACACTGAAGCTTTCTTT.

The CDR3 DNA reads TGTGCTAGTGGTTTTGGGGAGACCCAGTACTTC. Encoded protein: CASGFGETQYF. V is TRBV12-5 and J is TRBJ2-5; no clear D. The V and J ends lost 3 bases and 5 bases respectively, with 4 bases between them. Germline values: CDR1 LGHNT, CDR2 FRNRAP. The length of the CDR3 is 11 residues.

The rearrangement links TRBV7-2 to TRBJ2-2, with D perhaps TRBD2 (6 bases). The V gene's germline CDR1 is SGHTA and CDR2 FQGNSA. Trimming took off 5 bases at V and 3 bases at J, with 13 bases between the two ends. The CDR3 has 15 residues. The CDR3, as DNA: TGTGCCAGCAGCCCCAGGGAGGTTGACACCGGGGAGCTGTTTTTT. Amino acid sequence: CASSPREVDTGELFF.

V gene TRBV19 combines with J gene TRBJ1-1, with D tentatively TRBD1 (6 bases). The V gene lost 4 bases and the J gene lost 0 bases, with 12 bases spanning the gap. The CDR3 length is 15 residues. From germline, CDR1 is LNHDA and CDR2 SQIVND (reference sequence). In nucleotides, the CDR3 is TGTGCCAGTAGTAGATCGGGACACTTGAACACTGAAGCTTTCTTT. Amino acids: CASSRSGHLNTEAFF.

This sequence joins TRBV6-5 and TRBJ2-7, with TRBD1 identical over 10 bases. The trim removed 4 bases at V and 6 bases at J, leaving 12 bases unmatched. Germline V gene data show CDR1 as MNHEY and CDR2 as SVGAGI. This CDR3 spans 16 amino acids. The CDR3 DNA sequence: TGTGCCAGCAGTTCGACAGGGGGCCGGCATTCGGGCGAGCAGTACTTC. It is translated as CASSSTGGRHSGEQYF.

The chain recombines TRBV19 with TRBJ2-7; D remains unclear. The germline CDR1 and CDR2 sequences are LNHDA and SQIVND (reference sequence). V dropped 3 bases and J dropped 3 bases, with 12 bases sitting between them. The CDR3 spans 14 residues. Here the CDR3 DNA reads TGTGCCAGTAGTATTGATCATACAATCTACGAGCAGTACTTC. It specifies CASSIDHTIYEQYF.

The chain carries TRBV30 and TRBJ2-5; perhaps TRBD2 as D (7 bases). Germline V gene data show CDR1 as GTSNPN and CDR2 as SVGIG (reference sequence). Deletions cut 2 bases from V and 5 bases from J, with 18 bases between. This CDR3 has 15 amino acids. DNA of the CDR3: TGTGCCTGGAGTCGTAGGTTCAGGGGAGGGGAGACCCAGTACTTC. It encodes CAWSRRFRGGETQYF.

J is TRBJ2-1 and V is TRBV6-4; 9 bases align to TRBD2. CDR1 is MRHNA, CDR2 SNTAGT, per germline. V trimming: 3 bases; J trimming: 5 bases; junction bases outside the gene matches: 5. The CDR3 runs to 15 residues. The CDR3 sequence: CASSDWTSDNNEQFF. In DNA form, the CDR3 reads TGTGCCAGCAGTGATTGGACTAGCGATAACAATGAGCAGTTCTTC.

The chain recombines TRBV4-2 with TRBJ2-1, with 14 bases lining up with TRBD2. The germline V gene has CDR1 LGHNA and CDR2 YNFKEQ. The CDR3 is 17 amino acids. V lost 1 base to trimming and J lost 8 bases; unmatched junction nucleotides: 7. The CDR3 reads CASSQVVPGLAGDEQFF. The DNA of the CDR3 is TGTGCCAGCAGCCAAGTAGTACCGGGACTAGCGGGAGATGAGCAGTTCTTC.

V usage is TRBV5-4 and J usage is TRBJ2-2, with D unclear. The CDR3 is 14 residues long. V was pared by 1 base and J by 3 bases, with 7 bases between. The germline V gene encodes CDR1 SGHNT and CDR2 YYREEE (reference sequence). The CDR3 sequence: CASSLMIDTGELFF. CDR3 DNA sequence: TGTGCCAGCAGCTTGATGATTGACACCGGGGAGCTGTTTTTT. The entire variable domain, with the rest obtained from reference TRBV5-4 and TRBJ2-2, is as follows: ETGVTQSPTHLIKTRGQQVTLRCSSQSGHNTVSWYQQALGQGPQFIFQYYREEENGRGNFPPRFSGLQFPNYSSELNVNALELDDSALYLCASSLMIDTGELFFGEGSRLTVL.

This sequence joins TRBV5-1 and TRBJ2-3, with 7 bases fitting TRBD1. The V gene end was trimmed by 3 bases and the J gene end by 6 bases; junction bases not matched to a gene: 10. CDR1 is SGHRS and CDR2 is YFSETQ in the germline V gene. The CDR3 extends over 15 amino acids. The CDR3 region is CASSWGQRASDTQYF. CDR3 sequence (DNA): TGCGCCAGCAGCTGGGGACAGAGAGCATCGGATACGCAGTATTTT.

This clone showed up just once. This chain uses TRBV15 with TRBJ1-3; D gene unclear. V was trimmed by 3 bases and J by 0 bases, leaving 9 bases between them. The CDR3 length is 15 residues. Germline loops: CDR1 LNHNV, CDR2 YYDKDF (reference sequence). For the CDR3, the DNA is TGTGCCACCAGCAGGGAGTGGGGCTCTGGAAACACCATATATTTT. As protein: CATSREWGSGNTIYF.